This T cell receptor (beta chain) was profiled in a study of T cells after yellow fever vaccination. TCRdb re-analysed the 5' RACE reads in MiXCR, keeping a single row per CDR3 protein. This table holds around 300,000 distinct CDR3 sequences, approximately 4% found once. This clonotype was recorded many times. In germline, CDR1 is LNHDA, CDR2 SQIVND (reference sequence). The CDR3 consists of 12 residues. Trimming cost V 5 bases and J 7 bases, with 10 bases left between them. This clonotype was sampled from a man between 18 and 35 years old who received the YFV17D yellow fever vaccine. The chain has TRBV19 and TRBJ2-3; possibly TRBD1 or TRBD2 for D (5 bases each). The sequencing used PBMCs, collected 15 days after the yellow fever booster vaccination. The CDR3 region is CASSRGDYTQYF. Here the CDR3 DNA reads TGTGCCAGTAGTCGAGGGGATTATACGCAGTATTTT. Complete variable domain (other parts from reference TRBV19 and TRBJ2-3): DGGITQSPKYLFRKEGQNVTLSCEQNLNHDAMYWYRQDPGQGLRLIYYSQIVNDFQKGDIAEGYSVSREKKESFPLTVTSAQKNPTAFYLCASSRGDYTQYFGPGTRLTVL.